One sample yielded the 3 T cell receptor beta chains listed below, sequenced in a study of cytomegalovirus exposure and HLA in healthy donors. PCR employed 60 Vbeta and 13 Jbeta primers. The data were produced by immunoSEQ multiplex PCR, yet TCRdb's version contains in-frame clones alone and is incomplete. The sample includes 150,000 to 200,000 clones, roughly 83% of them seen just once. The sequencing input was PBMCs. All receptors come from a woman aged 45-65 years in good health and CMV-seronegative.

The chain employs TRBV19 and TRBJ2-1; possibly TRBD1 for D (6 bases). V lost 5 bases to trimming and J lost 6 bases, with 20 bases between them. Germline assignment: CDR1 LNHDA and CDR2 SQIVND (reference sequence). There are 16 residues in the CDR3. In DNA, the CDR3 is TGTGCCAGTAGTCTGCACCAGGGGATGGGTAGCAATGAGCAGTTCTTC. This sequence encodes CASSLHQGMGSNEQFF.

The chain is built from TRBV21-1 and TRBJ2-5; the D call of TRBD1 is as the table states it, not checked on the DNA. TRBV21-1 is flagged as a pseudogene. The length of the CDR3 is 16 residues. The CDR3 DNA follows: TGTGCCAGCAGCAAAGGACAGTTTCCCGGAAAAGAGACCCAGTACTTC. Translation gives CASSKGQFPGKETQYF.

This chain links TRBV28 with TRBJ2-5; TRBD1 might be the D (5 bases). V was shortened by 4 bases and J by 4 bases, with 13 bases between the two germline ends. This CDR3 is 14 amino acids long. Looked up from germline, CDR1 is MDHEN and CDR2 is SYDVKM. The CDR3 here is CASSSGLWGETQYF. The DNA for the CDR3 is TGTGCCAGCAGTTCAGGGTTATGGGGAGAGACCCAGTACTTC.